The rows below give T cell receptor beta chains drawn from one sample of a study of T cells after somatic rescue of genetic block. The assay was immunoSEQ multiplex PCR, and TCRdb's table has in-frame clones only and misses some. The sample yields fewer than 150,000 clones, approximately 90% seen once. Sequencing used peripheral blood mononuclear cells (PBMCs). The receptors were sampled from a woman between 18 and 29 years old. The CDR3 runs from the conserved cysteine through the conserved F or W. The order of the fields is V gene, J gene, D gene, clone size, CDR3 DNA, CDR3 protein. A D gene is named only where the DNA matches it firmly. The listing skips clone size in some rows; elsewhere it reads once, few, many or a size class.

>TRBV18|TRBJ1-1|TRBD1|.
TGTGCCAGCTCACCGGGACAGGCGGAGGGTGAAGCTTTCTTT
CASSPGQAEGEAFF
>TRBV19|TRBJ1-5|.|.
TGTGCCAGTAGGAGGACTCCACGCAATCAGCCCCAGCATTTT
CASRRTPRNQPQHF
>TRBV7-3|TRBJ2-1|TRBD1|.
TGTGCCAGCAGCTTTCTGGGACAGGGGGCCGGGGAGCAGTTCTTC
CASSFLGQGAGEQFF
>TRBV9|TRBJ1-3|.|.
TGTGCCAGCAGCGTAGATACTCGCCCGGGAAACACCATATATTTT
CASSVDTRPGNTIYF
>TRBV30|TRBJ2-7|.|.
TGTGCCTGGAGTGTCACAGGGTCCGAGCAGTACTTC
CAWSVTGSEQYF
>TRBV5-6|TRBJ2-1|.|.
TGTGCCAGCAGAACCGGACAGCCGAGCTCCTACAATGAGCAGTTCTTC
CASRTGQPSSYNEQFF
>TRBV2|TRBJ2-7|TRBD2|.
TGTGCCAGCAGTCCAACGGGACTATCTGGCGAGCAGTACTTC
CASSPTGLSGEQYF
>TRBV28|TRBJ1-2|.|.
TGTGCGGCAGCGCAGAACCTTAACTATGGCTACACCTTC
CAAAQNLNYGYTF
>TRBV11-2|TRBJ2-7|TRBD1|.
TGTGCCAGCAGTAAGACCGGGACAGGTGGAGGGGTTTACGAGCAGTACTTC
CASSKTGTGGGVYEQYF
>TRBV30|TRBJ2-1|.|once
TGTGCCTGTGGAGATACCTACAATGAGCAGTTCTTC
CACGDTYNEQFF
>TRBV18|TRBJ1-3|.|.
TGTGCCAGCTCACCAGGGGGGCGATCCGGAAACACCATATATTTT
CASSPGGRSGNTIYF
>TRBV5-1|TRBJ2-5|TRBD2|.
TGCGCCAGCAGCTTTGGACTAGCGGGGGCCCAAGAGACCCAGTACTTC
CASSFGLAGAQETQYF
>TRBV6-5|TRBJ2-7|.|.
TGTGCCAGCACCGGACATGCGGACTTC
CASTGHADF
>TRBV30|TRBJ1-2|.|.
TGTGCCTGGAGGGAGGGGGACCGGCTTAACTATGGCTACACCTTC
CAWREGDRLNYGYTF
>TRBV5-1|TRBJ1-1|TRBD1|.
TGCGCCAGCAGCTCCGGGACAGGGGACCTTGAAGCTTTCTTT
CASSSGTGDLEAFF
>TRBV10-3|TRBJ2-5|TRBD2|.
TGTGCATCGCGAAGCGGGGAAGAGACCCAGTACTTC
CASRSGEETQYF
>TRBV5-1|TRBJ2-5|.|.
TGCGCCAGCAGCTCGACAGGACAAGAGACCCAGTACTTC
CASSSTGQETQYF
>TRBV7-9|TRBJ1-2|.|once
TGTGCCAGCAGCGTGACAGGACCGATTAACTATGGCTACACCTTC
CASSVTGPINYGYTF
>TRBV29-1|TRBJ1-1|TRBD1|few
TGCAGCGTTGGAGCCCGGGACAGGGGCTTTGACACTGAAGCTTTCTTT
CSVGARDRGFDTEAFF
>TRBV15|TRBJ1-1|TRBD1|.
TGTGCCACCAGCAGAGATTGGGACAGGGAATTTATTGAAGCTTTCTTT
CATSRDWDREFIEAFF
>TRBV11-3|TRBJ2-1|.|.
TGTGCCAGCAGCTACGGGGTATATGAGCAGTTCTTC
CASSYGVYEQFF
>TRBV19|TRBJ2-1|.|.
TGTGCCAGTAGAGAATCGGGGGATGAGCAGTTCTTC
CASRESGDEQFF
>TRBV28|TRBJ1-4|.|.
TGTGCCAGCAGTTTATCCGGCGGGGATGAAAAACTGTTTTTT
CASSLSGGDEKLFF
>TRBV11-2|TRBJ2-7|TRBD1|.
TGTGCCAGCAGCTTAGACAGGACAGGGGGCGACGAGCAGTACTTC
CASSLDRTGGDEQYF
>TRBV5-1|TRBJ1-4|.|.
TGCGCCAGCAGCCAGGGGTGGACTAATGAAAAACTGTTTTTT
CASSQGWTNEKLFF
>TRBV11-3|TRBJ1-1|TRBD1|.
TGTGCCAGCAGCCTCCCGACAGGGGCGGCCACTGAAGCTTTCTTT
CASSLPTGAATEAFF
>TRBV29-1|TRBJ1-3|.|few
TGCAGCGTTCGACAGGGAAACACCATATATTTT
CSVRQGNTIYF
>TRBV7-9|TRBJ2-1|.|.
TGTGCCAGCAGACCAGCAGGCAGGGGCGGTGAGCAGTTCTTC
CASRPAGRGGEQFF
>TRBV4-2|TRBJ1-3|.|.
TGTGCCAGCAGCCAAGTGGGTGGCGGACGTGGAAACACCATATATTTT
CASSQVGGGRGNTIYF
>TRBV4-3|TRBJ2-3|TRBD2|.
TGCGCCAGCAGCCAAGATCTGGCGGGGGGTTCAGATACGCAGTATTTT
CASSQDLAGGSDTQYF
>TRBV7-2|TRBJ2-5|.|.
TGTGCCAGCAGCCTACAGGGGAGGGAGACCCAGTACTTC
CASSLQGRETQYF
>TRBV15|TRBJ2-7|.|.
TGTGCCACCAGCAGAGATCGGGCACCTAGCTCCTACGAGCAGTACTTC
CATSRDRAPSSYEQYF